This T cell receptor (beta chain) was recorded in a study of response to subunit inactivated influenza vaccine. Notes on the study in general: The authors suggested that every seasonal influenza vaccination recruits few new T cells.

As to this clonotype: The antigen is not known.

A single record per CDR3 protein comes from TCRdb applying MiXCR to the RT-PCR reads. Among 500,000 to 600,000 distinct CDR3 sequences listed, 16% were seen once. The CDR3 runs 13 residues. V dropped 3 bases and J dropped 5 bases, with 10 bases sitting between them. The TCR originated in a man in his fifties or sixties who received an inactivated influenza vaccine. Sample: CD4+ T cells sorted from PBMCs, taken around 25 months after vaccination. The chain employs TRBV12-3 or TRBV12-4 and TRBJ1-1, with D possibly being TRBD1 (6 bases). In DNA form, the CDR3 reads TGTGCCAGCAGTTTGGCAGGGGAAACTGAAGCTTTCTTT. It translates to CASSLAGETEAFF.